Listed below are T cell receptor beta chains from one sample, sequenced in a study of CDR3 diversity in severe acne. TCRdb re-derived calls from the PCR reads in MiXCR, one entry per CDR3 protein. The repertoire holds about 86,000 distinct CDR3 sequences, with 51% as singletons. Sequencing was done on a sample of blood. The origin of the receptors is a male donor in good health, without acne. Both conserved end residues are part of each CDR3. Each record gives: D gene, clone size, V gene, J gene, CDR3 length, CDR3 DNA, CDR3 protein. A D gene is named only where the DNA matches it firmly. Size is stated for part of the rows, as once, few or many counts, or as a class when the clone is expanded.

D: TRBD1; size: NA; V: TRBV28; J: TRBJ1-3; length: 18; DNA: TGTGCCAGCAGTTTGAGAAAATACAGGGGACGTACTGGAAACACCATATATTTT; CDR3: CASSLRKYRGRTGNTIYF
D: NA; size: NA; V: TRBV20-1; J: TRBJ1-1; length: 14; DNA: TGCAGTGCCACTAACGGGGGAGCGAACACTGAAGCTTTCTTT; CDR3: CSATNGGANTEAFF
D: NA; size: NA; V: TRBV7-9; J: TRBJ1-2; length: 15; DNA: TGTGCCAGCAGCAGTGAAAGGGGGATATCCTTTGGCTACACCTTC; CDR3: CASSSERGISFGYTF
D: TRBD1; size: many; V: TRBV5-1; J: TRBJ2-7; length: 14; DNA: TGCGCCAGCAGCTTCGGGGACAGGCACTACGAGCAGTACTTC; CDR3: CASSFGDRHYEQYF
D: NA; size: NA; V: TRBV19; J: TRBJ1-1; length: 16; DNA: TGTGCCAGTAGTGTCCCGGGAGCGGCCTCGAACACTGAAGCTTTCTTT; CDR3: CASSVPGAASNTEAFF
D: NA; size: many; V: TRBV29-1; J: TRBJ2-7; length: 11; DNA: TGCAGCGTGGGACCAGGCAACGAGCAGTACTTC; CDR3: CSVGPGNEQYF
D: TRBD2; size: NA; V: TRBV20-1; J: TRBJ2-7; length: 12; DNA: TGCAGTGCTGGACTAGCGGGGTACGAGCAGTACTTC; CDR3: CSAGLAGYEQYF
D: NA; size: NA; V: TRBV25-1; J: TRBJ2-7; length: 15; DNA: TGTGCCAGCAGTGACCGTCGGCACAGCTCCTACGAGCAGTACTTC; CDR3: CASSDRRHSSYEQYF
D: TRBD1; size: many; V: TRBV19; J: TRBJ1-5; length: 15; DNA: TGTGCCAGTAGTACGGGGACAGGGTGGAATCAGCCCCAGCATTTT; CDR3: CASSTGTGWNQPQHF
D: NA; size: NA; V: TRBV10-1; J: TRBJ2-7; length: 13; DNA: TGCGCCAGCAGTGCCAAAGGGACCTACGAGCAGTACTTC; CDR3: CASSAKGTYEQYF
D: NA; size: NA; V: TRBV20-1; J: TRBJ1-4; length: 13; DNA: TGCAGTGCTAATCGTGCAACTAATGAAAAACTGTTTTTT; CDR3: CSANRATNEKLFF
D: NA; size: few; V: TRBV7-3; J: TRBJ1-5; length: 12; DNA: TGTGCCAGCAGCTTATGGGCAGGGCCCCAGCATTTT; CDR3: CASSLWAGPQHF
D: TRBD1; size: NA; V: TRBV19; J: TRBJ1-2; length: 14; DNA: TGTGCCAGTAGAGGTGGGGACAGGGCCTACGGCTACACCTTC; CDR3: CASRGGDRAYGYTF
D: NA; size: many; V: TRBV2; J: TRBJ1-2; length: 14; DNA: TGTGCCAGCAGAATAGGACAGTCCAACTATGGCTACACCTTC; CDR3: CASRIGQSNYGYTF
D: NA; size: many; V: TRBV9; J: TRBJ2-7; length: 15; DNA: TGTGCCAGCAGCGTAGGAGGGGGGAGTAGCGACGAGCAGTACTTC; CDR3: CASSVGGGSSDEQYF
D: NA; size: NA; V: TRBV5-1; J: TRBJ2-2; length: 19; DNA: NA; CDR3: CDSSFYICSARELTGELFF
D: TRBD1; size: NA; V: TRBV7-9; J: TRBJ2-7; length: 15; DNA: TGTGCCAGCAACCTCGGGGGGACAGGGGGCTACGAGCAGTACTTC; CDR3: CASNLGGTGGYEQYF
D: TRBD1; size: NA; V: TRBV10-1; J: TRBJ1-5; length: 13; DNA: TGCGCCAGCAATGTGACAGGGCGTCAGCCCCAGCATTTT; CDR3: CASNVTGRQPQHF
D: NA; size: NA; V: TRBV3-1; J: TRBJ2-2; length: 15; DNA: TGTGCCAGCAGCCCGGAGGGGGCGAACACCGGGGAGCTGTTTTTT; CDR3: CASSPEGANTGELFF
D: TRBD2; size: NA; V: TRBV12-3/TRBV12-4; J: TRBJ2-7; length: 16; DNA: TGTGCCAGCAGTTTATATCTAGCGGAGCCATCCTACGAGCAGTACTTC; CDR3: CASSLYLAEPSYEQYF
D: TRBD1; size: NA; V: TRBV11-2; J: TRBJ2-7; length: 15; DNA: TGTGCCAGCAGCTTAAGGGGACAGTTCTCCTACGAGCAGTACTTC; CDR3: CASSLRGQFSYEQYF
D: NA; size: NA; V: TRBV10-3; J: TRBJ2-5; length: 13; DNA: TGTGCCACCACCGGGACTCAAGAAGAGACCCAGTACTTC; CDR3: CATTGTQEETQYF
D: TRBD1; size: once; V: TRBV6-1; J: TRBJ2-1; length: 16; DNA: TGTGCCAGCAGGAGCAAATTAGGACAGGCCATAAATGAGCAGTTCTTC; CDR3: CASRSKLGQAINEQFF
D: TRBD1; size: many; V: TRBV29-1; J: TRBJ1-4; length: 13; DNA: TGCAGCGCCCGAGGGACAGGGGACGAAAAACTGTTTTTT; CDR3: CSARGTGDEKLFF
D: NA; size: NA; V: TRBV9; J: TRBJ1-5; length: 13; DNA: TGTGCCAGCAGCGTGATGGGGAATCAGCCCCAGCATTTT; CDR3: CASSVMGNQPQHF
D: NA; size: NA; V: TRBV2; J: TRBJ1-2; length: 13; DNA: TGTGCCAGCCTTCCGAGTCGGGGGCATGGCTACACCTTC; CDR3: CASLPSRGHGYTF
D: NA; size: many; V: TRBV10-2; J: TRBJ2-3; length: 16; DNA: TGCGCCAGCAGTGAAAATGGGCGGGGAGATACAGATACGCAGTATTTT; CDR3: CASSENGRGDTDTQYF
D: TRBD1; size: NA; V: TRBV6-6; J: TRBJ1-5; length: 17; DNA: TGTGCCAGCAGTTATGGCTCGGGACAGGGGGCGAGTCAGCCCCAGCATTTT; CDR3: CASSYGSGQGASQPQHF
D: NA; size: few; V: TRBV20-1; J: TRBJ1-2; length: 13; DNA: TGCAGTGCTAGACAGGAGGACGCTTATGGCTACACCTTC; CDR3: CSARQEDAYGYTF
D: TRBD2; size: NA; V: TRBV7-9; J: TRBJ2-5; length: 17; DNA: TGTGCCAGCAGCCCCAGAGGGGGACTAGGGGTAGGAGAGACCCAGTACTTC; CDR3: CASSPRGGLGVGETQYF
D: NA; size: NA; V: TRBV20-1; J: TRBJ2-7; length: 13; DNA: TGCAGTGCCTCCGCAGACAGTACCTACGAGCAGTACTTC; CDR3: CSASADSTYEQYF